This TCR beta chain was sequenced during a study of beta chain features in type 1 diabetes. Turning to the study itself: The number of sorted cells examined across all samples was around 98 million.

General observations from the study: Patients with type 1 diabetes showed fewer VDJ junction insertions and more deletions. A cDNA-based sequencing approach could over-represent cells with high TCR expression. All four CD4+ subsets of Type 1 diabetes patients contained TCRB CDR3s that were moderately but significantly shorter.

The CDR3 extends over 15 amino acids. J lost 5 bases, V lost 0 bases, and 4 bases had no gene match. The germline V gene encodes CDR1 ENHRY and CDR2 SYGVKD. Sequenced material consisted of expressed TCRB transcripts (all of the isolated RNA was reverse transcribed). Using immunoSEQ multiplex PCR, the repertoire was profiled, and TCRdb retains in-frame clones only, with some absent. The sample holds 160,000 or so clones, around 10% seen once. This clone appeared a few times. Its target is not known. Sequenced sample: central memory CD4+ T cells from blood. This receptor was taken from a man younger than 35 in good health. This chain connects TRBV10-3 to TRBJ2-4; 7 bases match TRBD1. The CDR3 loop is CAISESTGIQNIQYF. For the CDR3, the DNA is TGTGCCATCAGTGAGTCGACAGGGATCCAAAACATTCAGTACTTC.